These T cell receptor beta chains were read from a single sample in a study of identical twins. Each CDR3 protein is one row after TCRdb ran MiXCR on the 5' RACE reads. The top ten hold 7.2% of the sample, which has roughly 350,000 distinct CDR3 sequences, about 12% seen once. The same sample was also studied in work on yellow fever vaccine responses in identical twins.

Sequenced sample: CD8+ T cells sorted from blood. These receptors originate from a woman aged 18-30 years in good health. CDR3s include the opening cysteine and the closing phenylalanine or tryptophan. The order of the fields is V gene, J gene, clone size, D gene, CDR3 protein, CDR3 DNA. The D gene is left open where the match is weak. Clone size is stated in some rows and not others, as once, few, many or a class when expanded.

>TRBV15|TRBJ2-5|many|.
CATSTKQGWETQYF
TGTGCCACCAGCACCAAACAGGGCTGGGAGACCCAGTACTTC
>TRBV12-3/TRBV12-4|TRBJ2-3|few|.
CASSYPGPPSTDTQYF
TGTGCCAGCAGTTACCCGGGACCCCCTAGCACAGATACGCAGTATTTT
>TRBV3-1|TRBJ2-6|.|.
CASSPQGGGANVLTF
TGTGCCAGCAGCCCCCAGGGTGGTGGGGCCAACGTCCTGACTTTC
>TRBV29-1|TRBJ2-2|many|.
CSVEVINTGELFF
TGCAGCGTTGAAGTGATAAACACCGGAGAGCTGTTTTTT
>TRBV7-8|TRBJ2-1|.|TRBD2
CASSSIAPERAGGNEQFF
TGTGCCAGCAGCTCCATAGCCCCAGAGAGGGCGGGGGGCAATGAGCAGTTCTTC
>TRBV7-6|TRBJ2-1|.|TRBD2
CASGGGRDNEQFF
TGTGCCAGCGGCGGGGGGCGAGACAATGAGCAGTTCTTC
>TRBV6-2/TRBV6-3|TRBJ2-2|few|TRBD1
CASSYWDRDYTGELFF
TGTGCCAGCAGTTACTGGGACAGGGACTACACCGGGGAGCTGTTTTTT
>TRBV24-1|TRBJ2-5|few|.
CATSDFSPAQGGETQYF
TGTGCCACCAGTGATTTTAGTCCAGCCCAGGGGGGAGAGACCCAGTACTTC
>TRBV12-3/TRBV12-4|TRBJ2-7|many|TRBD2
CASRTTSGRDYEQYF
TGTGCCAGCAGAACAACTAGCGGGAGGGACTACGAGCAGTACTTC
>TRBV10-3|TRBJ2-1|.|TRBD2
CAISEGGRYGNEQFF
TGTGCCATCAGTGAGGGCGGGAGATACGGCAATGAGCAGTTCTTC
>TRBV6-5|TRBJ1-4|few|.
CASSYTAGLNEKLFF
TGTGCCAGCAGTTACACAGCCGGGCTTAATGAAAAACTGTTTTTT
>TRBV27|TRBJ2-1|few|TRBD2
CASSLSSGLWEQFF
TGTGCCAGCAGTTTGTCTAGCGGCCTTTGGGAGCAGTTCTTC
>TRBV20-1|TRBJ2-1|.|.
CSARLPRRPGDEQFF
TGCAGTGCTAGACTACCCAGACGACCCGGGGATGAGCAGTTCTTC
>TRBV4-1|TRBJ1-1|few|.
CASSQELGGVTEAFF
TGCGCCAGCAGCCAAGAGCTGGGGGGCGTCACTGAAGCTTTCTTT
>TRBV21-1|TRBJ1-3|few|.
CASSPPGNTIYF
TGTGCCAGCAGCCCCCCGGGAAACACCATATATTTT
>TRBV7-2|TRBJ2-1|.|TRBD2
CASSLVLGGRGEQFF
TGTGCCAGCAGCTTAGTGTTGGGCGGGAGAGGTGAGCAGTTCTTC
>TRBV9|TRBJ2-7|.|.
CASSADSPYSEQYF
TGTGCCAGCAGCGCGGACAGTCCCTATTCCGAGCAGTACTTC
>TRBV5-1|TRBJ2-7|many|.
CASRTGELYEQYF
TGCGCCAGCAGAACCGGGGAGTTGTACGAGCAGTACTTC